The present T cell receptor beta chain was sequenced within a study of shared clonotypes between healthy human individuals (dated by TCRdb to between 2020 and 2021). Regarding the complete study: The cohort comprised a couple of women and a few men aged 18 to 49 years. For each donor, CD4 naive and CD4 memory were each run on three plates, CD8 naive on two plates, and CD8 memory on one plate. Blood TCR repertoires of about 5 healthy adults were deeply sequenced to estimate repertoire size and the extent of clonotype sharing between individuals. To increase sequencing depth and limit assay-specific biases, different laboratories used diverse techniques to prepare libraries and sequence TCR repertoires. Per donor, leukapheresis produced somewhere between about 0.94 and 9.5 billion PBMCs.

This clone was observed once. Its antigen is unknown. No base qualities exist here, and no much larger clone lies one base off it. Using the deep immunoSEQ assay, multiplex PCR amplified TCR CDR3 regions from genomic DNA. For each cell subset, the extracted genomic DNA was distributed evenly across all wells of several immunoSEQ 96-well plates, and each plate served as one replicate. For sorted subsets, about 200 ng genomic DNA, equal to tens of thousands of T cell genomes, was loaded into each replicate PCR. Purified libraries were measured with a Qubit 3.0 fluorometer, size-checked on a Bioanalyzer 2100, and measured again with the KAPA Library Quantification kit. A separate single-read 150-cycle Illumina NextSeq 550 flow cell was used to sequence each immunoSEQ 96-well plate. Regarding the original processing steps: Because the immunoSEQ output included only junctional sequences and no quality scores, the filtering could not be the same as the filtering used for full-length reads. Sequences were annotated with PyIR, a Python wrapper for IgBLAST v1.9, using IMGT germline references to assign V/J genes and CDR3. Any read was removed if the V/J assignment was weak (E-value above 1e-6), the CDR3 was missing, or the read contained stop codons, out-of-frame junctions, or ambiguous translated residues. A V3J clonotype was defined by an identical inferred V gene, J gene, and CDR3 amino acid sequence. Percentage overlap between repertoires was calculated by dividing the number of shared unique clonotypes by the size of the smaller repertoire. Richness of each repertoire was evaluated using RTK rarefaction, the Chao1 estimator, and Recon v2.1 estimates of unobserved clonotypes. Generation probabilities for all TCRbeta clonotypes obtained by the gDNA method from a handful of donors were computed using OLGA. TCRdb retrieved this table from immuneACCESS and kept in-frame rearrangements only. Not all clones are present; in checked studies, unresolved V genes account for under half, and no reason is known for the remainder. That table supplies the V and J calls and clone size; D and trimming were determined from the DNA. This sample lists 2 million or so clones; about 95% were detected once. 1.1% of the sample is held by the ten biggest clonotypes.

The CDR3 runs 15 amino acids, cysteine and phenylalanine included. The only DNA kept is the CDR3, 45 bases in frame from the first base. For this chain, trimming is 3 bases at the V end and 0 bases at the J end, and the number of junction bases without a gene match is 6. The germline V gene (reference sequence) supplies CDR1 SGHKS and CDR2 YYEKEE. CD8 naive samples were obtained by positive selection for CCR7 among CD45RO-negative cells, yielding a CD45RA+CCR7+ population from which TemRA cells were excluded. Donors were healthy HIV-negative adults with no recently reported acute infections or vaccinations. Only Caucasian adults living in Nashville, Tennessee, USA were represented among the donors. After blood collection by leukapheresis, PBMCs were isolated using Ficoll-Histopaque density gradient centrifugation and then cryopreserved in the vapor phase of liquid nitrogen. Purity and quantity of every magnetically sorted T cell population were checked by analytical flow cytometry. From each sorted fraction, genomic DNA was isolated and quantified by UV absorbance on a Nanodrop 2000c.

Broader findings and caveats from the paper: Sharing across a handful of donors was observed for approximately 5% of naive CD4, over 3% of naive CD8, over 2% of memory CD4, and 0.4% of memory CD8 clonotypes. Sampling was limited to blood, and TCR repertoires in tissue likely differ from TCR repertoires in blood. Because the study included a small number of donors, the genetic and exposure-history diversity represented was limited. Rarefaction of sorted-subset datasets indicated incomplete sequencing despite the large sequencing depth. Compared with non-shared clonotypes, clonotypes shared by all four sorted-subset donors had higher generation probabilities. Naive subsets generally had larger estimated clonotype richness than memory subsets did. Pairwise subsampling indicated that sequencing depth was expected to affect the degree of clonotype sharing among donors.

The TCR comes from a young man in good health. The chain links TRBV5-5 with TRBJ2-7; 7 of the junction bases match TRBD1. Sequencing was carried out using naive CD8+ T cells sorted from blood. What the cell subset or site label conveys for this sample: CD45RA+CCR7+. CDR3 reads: CASSWTRDSSYEQYF. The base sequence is TGTGCCAGCAGCTGGACACGGGACAGCTCCTACGAGCAGTACTTC.